These 30 T cell receptor beta chains share one sample of origin, sequenced in a study of T cell responses to AZD1222 COVID-19 vaccine. This table comes from immunoSEQ multiplex PCR, and its TCRdb copy is limited to in-frame clones, with some not included. Among about 150,000 clones listed, 87% were seen once. The starting material was peripheral blood, obtained 28 days after the second AZD1222 dose. The receptor source for this set is an adult who received the AZD1222 COVID-19 vaccine.

The V and J genes are TRBV7-9 and TRBJ2-5; possibly TRBD1 for D (5 bases). The CDR3 is 16 amino acids. Deletions cut 1 base from V and 2 bases from J, with 14 bases between. Germline values: CDR1 SEHNR, CDR2 FQNEAQ (reference sequence). CDR3 coding DNA: TGTGCCAGCAGCTTAGTTAGGGGCCTCATGCAAGAGACCCAGTACTTC. Residues: CASSLVRGLMQETQYF.

The chain recombines TRBV20-1 with TRBJ2-1, with D tentatively TRBD2 (5 bases). CDR1 and CDR2 from the germline V gene are DFQATT and SNEGSKA (reference sequence). This CDR3 is 14 amino acids long. The germline V and J ends were trimmed by 3 bases and 6 bases, with 15 bases remaining between them. The CDR3 is CSASRASGGNEQFF. The CDR3 nucleotides are TGCAGTGCTAGTCGTGCAAGCGGTGGCAATGAGCAGTTCTTC.

This chain connects TRBV6-2 or TRBV6-3 to TRBJ1-2, with a possible D match to TRBD1 (5 bases). CDR1 is MNHEY, CDR2 SVGEGT, per germline. The CDR3 is 13 residues long. V was trimmed by 8 bases and J by 4 bases, leaving 14 bases between them. CDR3 amino acids: CASRSQGSYGYTF. DNA of the CDR3: TGTGCCAGCCGTTCGCAGGGAAGCTATGGCTACACCTTC.

With regard to this clone: One base away lies a much larger clone, so this may be a sequencing read error. Other nucleotide sequences from this sample produce the same CDR3. The V gene is TRBV30, the J gene TRBJ1-5, with D hard to call. Between the trimmed V and J ends, which lost 2 bases and 0 bases, there was a span of 5 bases. Germline values: CDR1 GTSNPN, CDR2 SVGIG (reference sequence). The CDR3 is 13 amino acids. DNA for the CDR3: TGTGCCTGGAGTCGGGATAGCAATCAGCCCCAGCATTTT. Amino acids: CAWSRDSNQPQHF.

V and J are TRBV7-8 and TRBJ1-3; D gene uncertain. This CDR3 is built from 16 residues. CDR1 is SGHVS and CDR2 is FQNEAQ in the germline V gene. Trimming stripped 1 base from V and 0 bases from J, with 10 bases between. CDR3 nucleotides: TGTGCCAGCAGCTTAGGGGTCGTCAGCTCTGGAAACACCATATATTTT. Its translation: CASSLGVVSSGNTIYF.

This chain links TRBV24-1 with TRBJ2-7; D gene unclear. The CDR3 is 14 residues long. The V end was cut by 4 bases, the J end by 7 bases, with 16 bases between. Germline CDR1 is KGHDR and CDR2 is SFDVKD. The CDR3 spells CATSDPRSLGEQYF. The CDR3 DNA reads TGTGCCACCAGTGACCCCAGGAGCCTGGGGGAGCAGTACTTC.

V and J are TRBV19 and TRBJ2-7; D uncertain. CDR3 size: 11 residues. Germline V gene sequence: CDR1 LNHDA, CDR2 SQIVND (reference sequence). Trimming left V 4 bases short and J 4 bases short, with 5 bases between. CDR3 residues: CASSTGYEQYF. CDR3 bases: TGTGCCAGTAGTACCGGATACGAGCAGTACTTC.

The J gene is TRBJ1-2, the V gene TRBV28; possible D gene TRBD1, 6 bases. This CDR3 has 14 amino acids. V lost 6 bases to trimming and J lost 8 bases, with 19 bases between them. CDR1 MDHEN and CDR2 SYDVKM come from the germline V gene. As DNA, the CDR3 is TGTGCCAGCAGGAAGATCAACAGGGTACGGGGCTACACCTTC. This codes for CASRKINRVRGYTF.

The chain carries TRBV7-2 and TRBJ1-2; 8 nucleotides line up with TRBD1. Trimming removed 5 bases from V and 5 bases from J; junction bases left unmatched: 10. Germline CDR1 SGHTA, CDR2 FQGNSA. The CDR3 sequence is 15 residues long. The CDR3 bases are TGTGCCAGCAGCCCGGACAGGGAGGGTCGGTATGGCTACACCTTC. It encodes CASSPDREGRYGYTF.

The CDR3 DNA sequence: TGTGCCAGCAGCAAGGAGGGGAACACTGAAGCTTTCTTT. Translated, it gives CASSKEGNTEAFF. The V call is TRBV7-2, the J call TRBJ1-1; D is uncertain. The CDR3 consists of 13 residues. The ends were cut back, 5 bases at V and 1 base at J, with 8 bases in the middle. Germline CDR1 reads SGHTA; CDR2 reads FQGNSA.

The rearrangement links TRBV12-3 or TRBV12-4 to TRBJ2-1; no definite D call. The CDR3 covers 13 residues. The ends were cut back, 5 bases at V and 5 bases at J, with 10 bases in the middle. CDR3 sequence reads: CASSRGRDNEQFF. In DNA form, the CDR3 reads TGTGCCAGCAGTAGAGGACGAGACAATGAGCAGTTCTTC.

The rearrangement uses TRBV28 and TRBJ1-1; no clear D gene. V was clipped by 6 bases and J by 1 base, with 12 bases between them. CDR3 length: 14 amino acids. Germline-derived CDR1 and CDR2 are MDHEN and SYDVKM. CDR3 sequence: CASREGRPNTEAFF. The CDR3, as DNA: TGTGCCAGCAGAGAGGGCAGACCGAACACTGAAGCTTTCTTT. Variable domain in full (rest from reference TRBV28 and TRBJ1-1): DVKVTQSSRYLVKRTGEKVFLECVQDMDHENMFWYRQDPGLGLRLIYFSYDVKMKEKGDIPEGYSVSREKKERFSLILESASTNQTSMYLCASREGRPNTEAFFGQGTRLTVV.

The chain employs TRBV15 and TRBJ2-7, with no clear D. Germline V lookup: CDR1 LNHNV, CDR2 YYDKDF (reference sequence). The CDR3 runs to 15 residues. V lost 5 bases and J lost 3, with 17 bases in between. The CDR3 here is CATSADDDPLYEQYF. Here the CDR3 DNA reads TGTGCCACCAGCGCCGATGATGACCCCCTCTACGAGCAGTACTTC.

V usage is TRBV9 and J usage is TRBJ2-1, with D possibly called TRBD1 or TRBD2 (5 bases each). Germline CDR1 is SGDLS and CDR2 is YYNGEE. The V end was cut by 0 bases, the J end by 2 bases, with 12 bases between. CDR3 size: 16 residues. This CDR3 is CASSVGPRGTYNEQFF. Written as DNA, the CDR3 is TGTGCCAGCAGCGTAGGTCCCCGGGGCACCTACAATGAGCAGTTCTTC.

Only one count was recorded for this clone. The DNA of the CDR3 is TGTGCCAGCAGTCGGACAGGGAACACTGAAGCTTTCTTT. Protein sequence: CASSRTGNTEAFF. The chain is built from TRBV12-3 or TRBV12-4 and TRBJ1-1; 7 bases line up with TRBD1. The CDR3 consists of 13 residues. Trimming cost V 5 bases and J 1 base; bases outside gene matches: 1.

The table lists this clone with a few counts. The rearrangement joins TRBV7-2 to TRBJ1-5; D possibly corresponds to TRBD1 (5 bases). This CDR3 spans 17 amino acids. Per the germline V gene, CDR1 is SGHTA and CDR2 is FQGNSA. The germline V and J ends were trimmed by 1 base and 0 bases, with 13 bases remaining between them. CDR3 protein: CASSLGVGANSNQPQHF. CDR3 nucleotide sequence: TGTGCCAGCAGCTTAGGGGTAGGGGCTAATAGCAATCAGCCCCAGCATTTT.

The V gene is TRBV5-1, the J gene TRBJ2-5; possible D gene TRBD2, 5 bases. Trimming cost V 5 bases and J 1 base, with 18 bases left between them. The CDR3 runs to 16 residues. CDR1 and CDR2 (germline): SGHRS, YFSETQ. CDR3 residues: CASRRDRSGRQETQYF. The CDR3 DNA sequence: TGCGCCAGCAGGAGGGATCGCAGCGGTCGCCAAGAGACCCAGTACTTC.

This clone was counted a few times. Other DNA variants within this sample encode the same CDR3. The chain carries TRBV7-2 and TRBJ2-1; tentatively, D is TRBD1 (7 bases). CDR3 length equals 14 residues. Germline loops: CDR1 SGHTA, CDR2 FQGNSA. Trimming removed 5 bases at V and 1 base at J, with 9 bases between. The CDR3 coding sequence is TGTGCCAGCAGCCCAGGGGGGTCCTACAATGAGCAGTTCTTC. It is translated as CASSPGGSYNEQFF.

The chain links TRBV24-1 to TRBJ1-1; 9 nucleotides agree with TRBD1. Unmatched junction bases numbered 5, after V lost 4 bases and J lost 3 bases. Germline assignment: CDR1 KGHDR and CDR2 SFDVKD. The CDR3 length is 15 residues. CDR3: CATSDTGTGHTEAFF. CDR3 nucleotide sequence: TGTGCCACCAGTGACACCGGGACAGGGCACACTGAAGCTTTCTTT.

The chain combines TRBV28 with TRBJ2-5; D is unclear. Germline loops: CDR1 MDHEN, CDR2 SYDVKM. V lost 4 bases, J lost 0 bases, and 12 bases lay in between. CDR3 size: 15 residues. This CDR3 reads CASSSRRGDQETQYF. The CDR3 bases are TGTGCCAGCAGTTCCCGACGAGGCGACCAAGAGACCCAGTACTTC.

The V call is TRBV18, the J call TRBJ1-1, with no clear D. Between the trimmed V and J ends, which lost 1 base and 0 bases, there was a span of 9 bases. The CDR3 is 15 amino acids. CDR1 is KGHSH, CDR2 LQKENI, per germline. CDR3 nucleotides: TGTGCCAGCTCACCACTTGCGCAGGTGAACACTGAAGCTTTCTTT. Encoded protein: CASSPLAQVNTEAFF.

The chain uses TRBV18 and TRBJ2-7, with 9 nucleotides matching TRBD1. The CDR3 contains 15 residues. The germline CDR1 and CDR2 sequences are KGHSH and LQKENI. V gave up 3 bases and J gave up 5 bases; unmatched junction bases: 8. The CDR3 DNA is TGTGCCAGCTCACCTAGAACAGGGGGCATGGACGAGCAGTACTTC. It translates to CASSPRTGGMDEQYF.

This clone was found a few times. The J gene is TRBJ2-1, the V gene TRBV6-2 or TRBV6-3; 9 bases match TRBD1. V lost 5 bases, J lost 4 bases, and 21 bases stayed unmatched. The V gene's germline CDR1 is MNHEY and CDR2 SVGEGT. This CDR3 has 20 residues. CDR3 bases: TGTGCCAGCAGTGCCGGCCCCGGCGGGACAGGGAAAAATTTTTACAATGAGCAGTTCTTC. This sequence encodes CASSAGPGGTGKNFYNEQFF.

This chain joins TRBV7-2 and TRBJ2-2, with D possibly TRBD2 on 6 matching bases. The germline V gene encodes CDR1 SGHTA and CDR2 FQGNSA. Trimming took 3 bases from V and 7 from J, leaving 15 bases between them. This CDR3 contains 15 residues. The CDR3 DNA follows: TGTGCCAGCAGCTTTAGCGCACTAGCTTACGGGGAGCTGTTTTTT. Its protein is CASSFSALAYGELFF.

The rearrangement uses TRBV3-1 (or the pseudogene TRBV3-2) and TRBJ1-1; D gene uncertain. V lost 11 bases, J lost 0 bases, and 1 base lay in between. This CDR3 is built from 9 residues. Germline V lookup: CDR1 LGHDT, CDR2 YNNKEL (reference sequence). CDR3 coding DNA: TGTGCCCTGAACACTGAAGCTTTCTTT. Translated: CALNTEAFF.

The chain has TRBV7-2 and TRBJ1-2; 7 bases are a match to TRBD1. The trim removed 5 bases at V and 2 bases at J, leaving 5 bases unmatched. Germline values: CDR1 SGHTA, CDR2 FQGNSA. The CDR3 is 14 residues long. This CDR3 is CASSPQQGNYGYTF. In DNA, the CDR3 is TGTGCCAGCAGCCCTCAACAGGGGAACTATGGCTACACCTTC.

This clone was seen only a few times. This sequence joins TRBV2 and TRBJ1-6, with TRBD1 as a possible D gene (6 bases). V was pared by 11 bases and J by 8 bases, with 16 bases between. CDR3 size: 13 residues. Germline V gene sequence: CDR1 SNHLY, CDR2 FYNNEI. CDR3: CARGAGGDSPLHF. In DNA, the CDR3 is TGTGCCCGGGGGGCCGGGGGAGATTCACCCCTCCACTTT.

The chain has TRBV27 and TRBJ2-2; 7 bases map to TRBD2. V trimming: 5 bases; J trimming: 3 bases; junction bases outside the gene matches: 6. Germline loops: CDR1 MNHEY, CDR2 SMNVEV (reference sequence). The length of the CDR3 is 15 residues. CDR3 coding DNA: TGTGCCAGCAGTGTCTCTAGCGGTCACACCGGGGAGCTGTTTTTT. Encoded protein: CASSVSSGHTGELFF.

The CDR3 loop reads CASSVDRVNENTEAFF. The DNA for the CDR3 is TGTGCCAGCAGCGTGGACAGGGTAAACGAGAACACTGAAGCTTTCTTT. The rearrangement joins TRBV9 to TRBJ1-1; 8 bases agree with TRBD1. Trimming took 2 bases from V and 1 from J; bases not matched to a gene: 7. The CDR3 extends over 16 amino acids. The V gene's germline CDR1 is SGDLS and CDR2 YYNGEE. Full variable domain (remainder filled in from reference TRBV9 and TRBJ1-1): DSGVTQTPKHLITATGQRVTLRCSPRSGDLSVYWYQQSLDQGLQFLIQYYNGEERAKGNILERFSAQQFPDLHSELNLSSLELGDSALYFCASSVDRVNENTEAFFGQGTRLTVV.

The chain is built from TRBV29-1 and TRBJ2-5; D ambiguous. The germline CDR1 and CDR2 sequences are SQVTM and ANQGSEA. Trimming left V 8 bases short and J 0 bases short, with 10 bases between. This CDR3 spans 12 amino acids. This CDR3 reads CSTRRDQETQYF. As DNA, the CDR3 is TGCAGCACGCGACGGGACCAAGAGACCCAGTACTTC. Using reference TRBV29-1 and TRBJ2-5 for the parts outside the CDR3, the full variable domain is SAVISQKPSRDICQRGTSLTIQCQVDSQVTMMFWYRQQPGQSLTLIATANQGSEATYESGFVIDKFPISRPNLTFSTLTVSNMSPEDSSIYLCSTRRDQETQYFGPGTRLLVL.